This record covers a single T cell receptor (beta chain). CDR3 size: 13 residues. The junction had 8 bases not matched to a gene; V was cut back by 10 bases and J by 4 bases. Germline CDR1 and CDR2: SNHLY and FYNNEI. This specimen comes from a study of T-cell reconstitution after alpha-beta-depleted transplantation in children. The library targeted TCRbeta and was prepared with unique molecular identifiers. TCRdb ran MiXCR on the PCR reads and lists one entry per CDR3 protein. The sample lists around 600,000 distinct CDR3 sequences; about 10% were seen once. The sequence was obtained from a human donor who donated a stem cell graft to a child with acute myeloid leukemia. The rearrangement uses TRBV2 and TRBJ2-5; 8 bases fit TRBD2. The sample consisted of PBMCs from the stem cell graft donor, taken from the stem cell graft. The CDR3 spells CATPPGTRETQYF. CDR3 DNA: TGTGCCACCCCGCCGGGGACTAGAGAGACCCAGTACTTC. The variable domain in full, with the rest retrieved from reference TRBV2 and TRBJ2-5, is EPEVTQTPSHQVTQMGQEVILRCVPISNHLYFYWYRQILGQKVEFLVSFYNNEISEKSEIFDDQFSVERPDGSNFTLKIRSTKLEDSAMYFCATPPGTRETQYFGPGTRLLVL.